These 7 T cell receptor beta chains share one sample of origin, sequenced in a study of identical twins (dated by TCRdb to 2016 to 2018). Library preparation used 5' RACE. The sequencing machine was an Illumina HiSeq 2000. TCRdb itself trimmed the public reads at Q25 with fastp, ran MiXCR and retained productive beta chains. Every entry covers one CDR3 protein and lists the most common genes and DNA from its rows. The sample includes 250,000 or so distinct CDR3 sequences, with roughly 8.7% observed a single time. Of the sample, less than 4% falls within the top ten clones. This sample was shared with a second study, whose subject was yellow fever vaccine responses in identical twins.

Sequencing was done on a sample of CD8+ T cells sorted from blood. All receptors come from a woman aged 18-35 years in good health.

This clonotype has just a few counts. The genes are TRBV29-1 and TRBJ1-4; no firm D call. V was pared by 7 bases and J by 7 bases, with 10 bases between. Germline V gene sequence: CDR1 SQVTM, CDR2 ANQGSEA. This CDR3 has 11 amino acids. CDR3 loop: CSATDGEKLFF. The CDR3 DNA follows: TGCAGCGCTACGGATGGTGAAAAACTGTTTTTT.

This clonotype was detected a few times. This chain links TRBV7-9 with TRBJ2-3; D gene uncertain. Trimming shortened V by 4 bases and J by 0 bases, and 14 bases separated the two germline ends. CDR1 SEHNR and CDR2 FQNEAQ come from the germline V gene (reference sequence). This CDR3 is built from 16 residues. In nucleotides, the CDR3 is TGTGCCAGCAGCTCATTACGACCCCCCAGCACAGATACGCAGTATTTT. It is translated as CASSSLRPPSTDTQYF. Full variable domain (missing parts from reference TRBV7-9 and TRBJ2-3): DTGVSQNPRHKITKRGQNVTFRCDPISEHNRLYWYRQTLGQGPEFLTYFQNEAQLEKSRLLSDRFSAERPKGSFSTLEIQRTEQGDSAMYLCASSSLRPPSTDTQYFGPGTRLTVL.

The sample holds many counts of this clonotype. The chain has TRBV14 and TRBJ2-1; D might be TRBD1 or TRBD2, each matching 6 bases. Germline V gene sequence: CDR1 SGHDN, CDR2 FVKESK. CDR3 size: 13 residues. V dropped 8 bases and J dropped 7 bases, with 15 bases sitting between them. The CDR3 spells CASHERGANEQFF. The DNA of the CDR3 is TGTGCCAGCCATGAAAGGGGGGCGAATGAGCAGTTCTTC.

In its sample, this clonotype was seen a few times. The chain employs TRBV10-3 and TRBJ2-1, with a possible D match to TRBD2 (5 bases). CDR1 and CDR2 from the germline V gene are ENHRY and SYGVKD. CDR3 size: 21 residues. The V end was cut by 3 bases, the J end by 5 bases, with 32 bases between. CDR3 DNA: TGTGCCATCAGTGAACCCCCTCCCACTAGTGTTCAGTTAGTGGTACACAATGAGCAGTTCTTC. This codes for CAISEPPPTSVQLVVHNEQFF.

The chain employs TRBV20-1 and TRBJ2-7; D is possibly TRBD2 (5 bases). This CDR3 is 13 amino acids long. Germline V CDR1 and CDR2: DFQATT, SNEGSKA (reference sequence). Trimming pared 6 bases from V and 3 bases from J, leaving 15 bases between. The CDR3 region is CSARSRDDYEQYF. CDR3 DNA sequence: TGCAGTGCCCGGTCCCGGGATGACTACGAGCAGTACTTC.

This clonotype appeared a few times. V is TRBV7-8 and J is TRBJ2-5; D might be TRBD2 (5 bases). Trimming left V 0 bases short and J 5 bases short, with 16 bases between. Germline assignment: CDR1 SGHVS and CDR2 FQNEAQ. The CDR3 consists of 16 residues. CDR3 sequence (DNA): TGTGCCAGCAGCTTAGCGGGAGTTACTAGTGTTGAGACCCAGTACTTC. Translated: CASSLAGVTSVETQYF. Drawing the rest from reference TRBV7-8 and TRBJ2-5, the complete variable domain is GAGVSQSPRYKVAKRGQDVALRCDPISGHVSLFWYQQALGQGPEFLTYFQNEAQLDKSGLPSDRFFAERPEGSVSTLKIQRTQQEDSAVYLCASSLAGVTSVETQYFGPGTRLLVL.

This clonotype was picked up many times. The chain's CDR3 is CASSYRDNYEQYF. In DNA form, the CDR3 reads TGTGCCAGCAGTTACCGGGACAACTACGAGCAGTACTTC. The chain combines TRBV6-2 or TRBV6-3 with TRBJ2-7; D is perhaps TRBD1 (6 bases). This CDR3 is 13 amino acids long. Germline V CDR1 and CDR2: MNHEY, SVGEGT. V was trimmed by 2 bases and J by 3 bases, leaving 8 bases between them.